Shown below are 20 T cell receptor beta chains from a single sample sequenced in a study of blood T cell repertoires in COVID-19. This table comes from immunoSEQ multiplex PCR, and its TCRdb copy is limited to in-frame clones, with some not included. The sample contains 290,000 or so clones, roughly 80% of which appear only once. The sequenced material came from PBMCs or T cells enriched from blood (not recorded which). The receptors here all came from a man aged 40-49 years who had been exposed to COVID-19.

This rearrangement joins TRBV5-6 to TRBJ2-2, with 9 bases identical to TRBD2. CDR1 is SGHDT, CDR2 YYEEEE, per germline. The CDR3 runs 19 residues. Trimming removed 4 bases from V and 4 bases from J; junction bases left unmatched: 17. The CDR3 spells CASSLLGVAGAQGTGELFF. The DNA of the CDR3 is TGTGCCAGCAGCCTCCTCGGAGTAGCGGGGGCCCAGGGCACCGGGGAGCTGTTTTTT. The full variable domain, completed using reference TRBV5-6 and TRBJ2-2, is DAGVTQSPTHLIKTRGQQVTLRCSPKSGHDTVSWYQQALGQGPQFIFQYYEEEERQRGNFPDRFSGHQFPNYSSELNVNALLLGDSALYLCASSLLGVAGAQGTGELFFGEGSRLTVL.

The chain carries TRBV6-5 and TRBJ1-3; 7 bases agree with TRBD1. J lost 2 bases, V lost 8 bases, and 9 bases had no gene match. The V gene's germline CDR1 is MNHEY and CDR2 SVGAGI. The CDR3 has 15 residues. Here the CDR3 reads CASGNRGLAGNTIYF. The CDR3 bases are TGTGCCAGCGGTAACAGGGGCTTGGCTGGAAACACCATATATTTT.

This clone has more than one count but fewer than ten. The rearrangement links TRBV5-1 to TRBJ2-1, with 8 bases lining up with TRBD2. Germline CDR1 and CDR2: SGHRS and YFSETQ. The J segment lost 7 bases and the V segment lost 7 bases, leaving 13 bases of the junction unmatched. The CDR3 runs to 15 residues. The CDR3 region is CASDLDSGSQNEQFF. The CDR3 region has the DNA TGCGCCAGCGACCTTGACAGCGGGAGTCAGAATGAGCAGTTCTTC.

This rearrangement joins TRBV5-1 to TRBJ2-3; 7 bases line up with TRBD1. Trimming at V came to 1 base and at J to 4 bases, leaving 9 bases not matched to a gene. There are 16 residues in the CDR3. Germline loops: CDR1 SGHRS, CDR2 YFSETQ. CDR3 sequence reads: CASSLYFVGQADTQYF. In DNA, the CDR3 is TGCGCCAGCAGCTTGTATTTTGTAGGACAGGCAGATACGCAGTATTTT.

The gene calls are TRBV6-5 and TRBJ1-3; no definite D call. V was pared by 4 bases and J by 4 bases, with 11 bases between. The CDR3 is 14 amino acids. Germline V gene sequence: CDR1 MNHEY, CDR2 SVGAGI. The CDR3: CASSLQVQGNTIYF. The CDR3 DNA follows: TGTGCCAGCAGTTTGCAGGTTCAAGGAAACACCATATATTTT.

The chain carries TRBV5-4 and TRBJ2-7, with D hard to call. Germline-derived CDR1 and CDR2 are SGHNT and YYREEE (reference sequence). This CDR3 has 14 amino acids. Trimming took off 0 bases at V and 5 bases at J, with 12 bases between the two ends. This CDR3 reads CASSLARSPDEQYF. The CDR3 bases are TGTGCCAGCAGCTTGGCCAGGTCCCCTGACGAGCAGTACTTC.

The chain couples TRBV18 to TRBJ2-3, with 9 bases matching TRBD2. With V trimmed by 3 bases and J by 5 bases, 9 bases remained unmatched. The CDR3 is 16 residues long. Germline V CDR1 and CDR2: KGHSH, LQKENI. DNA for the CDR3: TGTGCCAGCTCACCTCTCGCGGGAGGGCCAAGAGATACGCAGTATTTT. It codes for CASSPLAGGPRDTQYF.

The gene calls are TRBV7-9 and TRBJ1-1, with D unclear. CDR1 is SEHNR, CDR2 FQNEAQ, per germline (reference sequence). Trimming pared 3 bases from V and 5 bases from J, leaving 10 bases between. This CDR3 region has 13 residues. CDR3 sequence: CASSFDVRTEAFF. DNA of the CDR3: TGTGCCAGCAGCTTTGATGTGAGAACTGAAGCTTTCTTT.

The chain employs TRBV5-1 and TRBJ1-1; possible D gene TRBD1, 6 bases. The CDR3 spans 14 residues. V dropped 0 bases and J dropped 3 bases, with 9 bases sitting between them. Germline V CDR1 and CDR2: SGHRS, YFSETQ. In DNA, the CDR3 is TGCGCCAGCAGCTTGGTGAAGGGGGACACTGAAGCTTTCTTT. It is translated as CASSLVKGDTEAFF.

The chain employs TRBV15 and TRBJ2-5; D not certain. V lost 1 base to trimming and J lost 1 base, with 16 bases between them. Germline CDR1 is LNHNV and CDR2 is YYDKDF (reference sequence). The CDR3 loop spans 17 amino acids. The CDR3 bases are TGTGCCACCAGCAGAGGTATTGGTCTGAGAGGCCAAGAGACCCAGTACTTC. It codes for CATSRGIGLRGQETQYF.

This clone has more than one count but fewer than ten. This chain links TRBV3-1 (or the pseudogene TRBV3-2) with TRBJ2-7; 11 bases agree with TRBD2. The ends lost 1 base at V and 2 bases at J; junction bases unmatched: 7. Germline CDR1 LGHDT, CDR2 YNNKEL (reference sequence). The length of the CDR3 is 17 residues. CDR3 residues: CASSQALLAGDPYEQYF. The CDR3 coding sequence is TGTGCCAGCAGCCAAGCCCTACTAGCGGGAGACCCCTACGAGCAGTACTTC.

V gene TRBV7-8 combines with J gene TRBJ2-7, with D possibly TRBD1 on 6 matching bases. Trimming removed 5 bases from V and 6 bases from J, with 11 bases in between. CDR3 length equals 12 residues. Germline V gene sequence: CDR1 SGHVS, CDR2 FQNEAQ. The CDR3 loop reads CASSPDRPEQYF. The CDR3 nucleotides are TGTGCCAGCAGCCCAGACAGGCCCGAGCAGTACTTC.

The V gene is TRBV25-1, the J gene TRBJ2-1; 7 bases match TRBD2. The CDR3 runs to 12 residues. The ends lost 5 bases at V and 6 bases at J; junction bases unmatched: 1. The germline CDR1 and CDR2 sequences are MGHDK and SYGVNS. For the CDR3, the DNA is TGTGCCAGCAGTTGGACTAGCAATGAGCAGTTCTTC. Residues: CASSWTSNEQFF.

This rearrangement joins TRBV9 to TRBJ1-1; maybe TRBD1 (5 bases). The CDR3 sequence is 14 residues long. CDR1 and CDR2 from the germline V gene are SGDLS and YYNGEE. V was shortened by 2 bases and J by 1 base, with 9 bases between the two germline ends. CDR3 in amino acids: CASSVTTGNTEAFF. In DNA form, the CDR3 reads TGTGCCAGCAGCGTTACTACAGGGAACACTGAAGCTTTCTTT. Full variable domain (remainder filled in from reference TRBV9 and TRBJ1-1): DSGVTQTPKHLITATGQRVTLRCSPRSGDLSVYWYQQSLDQGLQFLIQYYNGEERAKGNILERFSAQQFPDLHSELNLSSLELGDSALYFCASSVTTGNTEAFFGQGTRLTVV.

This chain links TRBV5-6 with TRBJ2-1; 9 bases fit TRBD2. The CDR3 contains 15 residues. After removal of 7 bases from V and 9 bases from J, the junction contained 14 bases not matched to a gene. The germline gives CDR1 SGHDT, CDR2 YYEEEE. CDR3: CASGPGLAGRSEQFF. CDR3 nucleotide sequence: TGTGCCAGCGGACCCGGGCTAGCGGGAAGGAGTGAGCAGTTCTTC.

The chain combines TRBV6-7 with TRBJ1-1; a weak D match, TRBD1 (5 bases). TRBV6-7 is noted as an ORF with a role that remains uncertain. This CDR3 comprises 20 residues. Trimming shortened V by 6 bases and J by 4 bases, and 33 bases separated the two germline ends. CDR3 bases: TGTGCCAGCAGGACCAATTTTTGGGACTCTCGGGGGTACTCTCTCACTGAAGCTTTCTTT. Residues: CASRTNFWDSRGYSLTEAFF.

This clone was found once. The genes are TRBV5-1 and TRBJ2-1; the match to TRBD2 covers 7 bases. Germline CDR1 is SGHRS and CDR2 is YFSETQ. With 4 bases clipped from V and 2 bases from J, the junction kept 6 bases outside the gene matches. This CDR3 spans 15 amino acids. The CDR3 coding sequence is TGCGCCAGCAGCGCAACGGGAGGTACCTACAATGAGCAGTTCTTC. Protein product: CASSATGGTYNEQFF.

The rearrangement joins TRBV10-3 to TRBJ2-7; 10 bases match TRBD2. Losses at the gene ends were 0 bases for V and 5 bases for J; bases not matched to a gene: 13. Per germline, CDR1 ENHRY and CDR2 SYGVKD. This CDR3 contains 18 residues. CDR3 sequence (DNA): TGTGCCATCAGTGAGTCGGCCACACCGAAGCGGGAGGGGAACGAGCAGTACTTC. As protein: CAISESATPKREGNEQYF.

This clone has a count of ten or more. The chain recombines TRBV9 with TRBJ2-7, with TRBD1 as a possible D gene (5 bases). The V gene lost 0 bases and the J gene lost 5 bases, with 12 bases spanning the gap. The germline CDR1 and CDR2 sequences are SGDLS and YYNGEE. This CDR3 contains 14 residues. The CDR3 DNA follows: TGTGCCAGCAGCGTAGCCCAGGGTTGGGACGAGCAGTACTTC. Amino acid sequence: CASSVAQGWDEQYF.

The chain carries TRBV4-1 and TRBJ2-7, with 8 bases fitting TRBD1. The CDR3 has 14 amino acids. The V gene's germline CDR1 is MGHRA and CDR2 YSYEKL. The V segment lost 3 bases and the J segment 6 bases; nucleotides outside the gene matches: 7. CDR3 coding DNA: TGCGCCAGCAGCCATCGACAGGGGTCCGGCGAGCAGTACTTC. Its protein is CASSHRQGSGEQYF.